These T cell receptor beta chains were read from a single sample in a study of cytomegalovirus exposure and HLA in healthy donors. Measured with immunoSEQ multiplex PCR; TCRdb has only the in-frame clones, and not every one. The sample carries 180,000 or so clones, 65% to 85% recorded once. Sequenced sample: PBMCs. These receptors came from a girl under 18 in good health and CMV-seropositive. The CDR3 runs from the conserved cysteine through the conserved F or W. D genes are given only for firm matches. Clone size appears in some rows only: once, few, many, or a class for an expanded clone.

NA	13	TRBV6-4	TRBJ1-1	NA	CASKQGLNTEAFF	TGTGCCAGTAAGCAGGGGTTGAACACTGAAGCTTTCTTT
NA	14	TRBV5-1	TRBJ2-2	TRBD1	CASSGTGDTGELFF	TGCGCCAGCAGCGGGACAGGGGACACCGGGGAGCTGTTTTTT
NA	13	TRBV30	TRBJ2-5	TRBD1	CAWGSTGSKTQYF	TGTGCCTGGGGGTCGACAGGGAGCAAGACCCAGTACTTC
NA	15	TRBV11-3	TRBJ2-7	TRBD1	CASSLGGTGPYEQYF	TGTGCCAGCAGCTTAGGTGGGACAGGGCCCTACGAGCAGTACTTC
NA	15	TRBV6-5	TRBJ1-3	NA	CASSYRSAGGNTIYF	TGTGCCAGCAGTTACCGCTCGGCAGGGGGAAACACCATATATTTT
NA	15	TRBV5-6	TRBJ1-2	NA	CASSSLRDTNYGYTF	TGTGCCAGCAGCTCGCTCCGGGACACCAACTATGGCTACACCTTC
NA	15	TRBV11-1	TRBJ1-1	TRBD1	CASSKAGTGTLGAFF	TGTGCCAGCAGCAAGGCCGGGACAGGGACTCTTGGAGCCTTCTTT
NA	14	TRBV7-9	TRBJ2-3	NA	CASSLQQRSDTQYF	TGTGCCAGCAGCTTACAGCAGCGGTCAGATACGCAGTATTTT
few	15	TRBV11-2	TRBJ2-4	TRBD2	CASRVTSGVKNIQYF	TGTGCCAGCAGGGTGACTAGCGGGGTGAAAAACATTCAGTACTTC
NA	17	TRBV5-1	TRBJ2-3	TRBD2	CASSFSRREGPTDTQYF	TGCGCCAGCAGCTTTTCGAGGCGGGAGGGCCCCACAGATACGCAGTATTTT
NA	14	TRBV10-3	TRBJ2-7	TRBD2	CAISPRGREDEQYF	TGTGCCATCAGCCCCCGCGGGAGGGAAGACGAGCAGTACTTC
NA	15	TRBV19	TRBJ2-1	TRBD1	CASSPGTGGQNEQFF	TGTGCCAGTAGCCCCGGGACAGGGGGACAGAATGAGCAGTTCTTC
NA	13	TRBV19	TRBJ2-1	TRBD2	CASSMLAGNEQFF	TGTGCCAGTAGTATGTTAGCGGGCAATGAGCAGTTCTTC
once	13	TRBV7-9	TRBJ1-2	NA	CASSLGGSYGYTF	TGTGCCAGCAGCTTAGGAGGGTCTTATGGCTACACCTTC
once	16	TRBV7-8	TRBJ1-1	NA	CASSLGGEGMNTEAFF	TGTGCCAGCAGCTTAGGGGGGGAGGGAATGAACACTGAAGCTTTCTTT
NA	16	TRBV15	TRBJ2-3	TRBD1	CATSRARTGGGDTQYF	TGTGCCACCAGCAGGGCTCGGACAGGGGGCGGAGATACGCAGTATTTT
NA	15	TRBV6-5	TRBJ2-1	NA	CASSSSTQGNNEQFF	TGTGCCAGCAGTTCCTCCACCCAGGGAAACAATGAGCAGTTCTTC